The 21 T cell receptor beta chains given below trace back to one sample, sequenced in a study of blood T cell repertoires in COVID-19. Profiled with immunoSEQ multiplex PCR; TCRdb holds only in-frame clones, not every one. The sample records 220,000 or so clones, about nine tenths being singletons. The source material was peripheral blood. Receptor source: a man aged 55 to 70 who had recovered from COVID-19.

This clone was recorded once. The genes are TRBV6-1 and TRBJ1-2; D not certain. V was pared by 3 bases and J by 4 bases, with 6 bases between. Germline CDR1 reads MNHNS; CDR2 reads SASEGT. The CDR3 loop spans 12 amino acids. CDR3 sequence reads: CASSDDTYGYTF. The DNA of the CDR3 is TGTGCCAGCAGTGACGACACCTATGGCTACACCTTC.

The CDR3 region is CASSKNRGQGYTF. CDR3 nucleotide sequence: TGTGCCAGCAGCAAAAACAGGGGGCAAGGCTACACCTTC. This chain joins TRBV13 and TRBJ1-2; 9 bases agree with TRBD1. The V gene end was trimmed by 5 bases and the J gene end by 8 bases; junction bases not matched to a gene: 6. There are 13 residues in the CDR3. The germline gives CDR1 PRHDT, CDR2 FYEKMQ (reference sequence).

The rearrangement uses TRBV5-1 and TRBJ1-1; 9 bases match TRBD1. The CDR3 has 18 residues. V dropped 4 bases and J dropped 1; count of bases not matched to a gene: 14. Germline loops: CDR1 SGHRS, CDR2 YFSETQ. CDR3 sequence reads: CASSPNPQGAAGNTEAFF. The CDR3 nucleotides are TGCGCCAGCAGCCCGAATCCACAGGGGGCGGCGGGGAACACTGAAGCTTTCTTT.

The gene calls are TRBV5-5 and TRBJ2-2; 7 nucleotides align to TRBD2. The germline CDR1 and CDR2 sequences are SGHKS and YYEKEE (reference sequence). V lost 5 bases, J lost 6 bases, and 10 bases stayed unmatched. The CDR3 length is 15 residues. This chain's CDR3 is CASRTSTVIAGELFF. CDR3 DNA sequence: TGTGCCAGCAGGACTAGCACTGTTATCGCCGGGGAGCTGTTTTTT.

The chain carries TRBV19 and TRBJ1-1, with 8 positions matching TRBD1. The V and J ends lost 3 bases and 6 bases, in that order; junction bases with no gene match: 9. Per germline, CDR1 LNHDA and CDR2 SQIVND (reference sequence). The CDR3 extends over 15 amino acids. DNA for the CDR3: TGTGCCAGTAGTATGGGACAGGTAGGTTTCGCTGAAGCTTTCTTT. It encodes CASSMGQVGFAEAFF.

V usage is TRBV28 and J usage is TRBJ2-2; 7 bases align to TRBD2. Germline V CDR1 and CDR2: MDHEN, SYDVKM. After removal of 5 bases from V and 3 bases from J, the junction contained 9 bases not matched to a gene. CDR3 length: 16 residues. CDR3 residues: CASSPIRGGDTGELFF. The CDR3 DNA reads as TGTGCCAGCAGTCCCATACGCGGGGGAGACACCGGGGAGCTGTTTTTT.

The chain has TRBV10-3 and TRBJ1-1; 11 nucleotides align to TRBD1. This CDR3 comprises 16 residues. Germline loops: CDR1 ENHRY, CDR2 SYGVKD. The ends lost 6 bases at V and 3 bases at J; junction bases unmatched: 9. CDR3 protein: CAISPGQGVRDTEAFF. CDR3 bases: TGTGCCATCAGCCCGGGACAGGGGGTGCGGGACACTGAAGCTTTCTTT.

This chain connects TRBV5-6 to TRBJ2-7; D gene ambiguous. This CDR3 is 11 amino acids long. The V gene's germline CDR1 is SGHDT and CDR2 YYEEEE. V lost 4 bases and J 6 bases, leaving 8 bases between the germline ends. DNA for the CDR3: TGTGCCAGCAGCCGAACGGGCGAGCAGTACTTC. It yields the protein CASSRTGEQYF.

The chain combines TRBV2 with TRBJ2-3; 7 nucleotides match TRBD2. The germline V gene encodes CDR1 SNHLY and CDR2 FYNNEI. The CDR3 consists of 15 residues. Germline trimming cut 0 bases from V and 8 bases from J; bases unmatched to any gene: 8. The CDR3 here is CASSEAGGTSGTQYF. CDR3 bases: TGTGCCAGCAGTGAAGCGGGGGGGACCTCGGGTACGCAGTATTTT.

The chain couples TRBV7-9 to TRBJ2-1; 7 bases are shared with TRBD2. The V gene end was trimmed by 7 bases and the J gene end by 7 bases; junction bases not matched to a gene: 10. The CDR3 has 14 amino acids. The germline gives CDR1 SEHNR, CDR2 FQNEAQ (reference sequence). Here the CDR3 DNA reads TGTGCCAGCACCAGACTAGCCGGATTTAATGAGCAGTTCTTC. Encoded protein: CASTRLAGFNEQFF. Full variable domain (missing parts from reference TRBV7-9 and TRBJ2-1): DTGVSQNPRHKITKRGQNVTFRCDPISEHNRLYWYRQTLGQGPEFLTYFQNEAQLEKSRLLSDRFSAERPKGSFSTLEIQRTEQGDSAMYLCASTRLAGFNEQFFGPGTRLTVL.

The genes are TRBV19 and TRBJ2-7, with 7 bases identical to TRBD1. Germline V gene data show CDR1 as LNHDA and CDR2 as SQIVND (reference sequence). This CDR3 is built from 14 residues. Trimming at V came to 5 bases and at J to 0 bases, leaving 4 bases not matched to a gene. CDR3 sequence reads: CASSVTGSSYEQYF. The CDR3 region has the DNA TGTGCCAGTAGTGTGACAGGGAGCTCCTACGAGCAGTACTTC.

V usage is TRBV6-5 and J usage is TRBJ2-1; 10 bases are a match to TRBD1. Germline CDR1 and CDR2: MNHEY and SVGAGI. V was clipped by 3 bases and J by 7 bases; unmatched bases: 6. The CDR3 covers 15 residues. The CDR3: CASSYSRDRGNEQFF. The CDR3, as DNA: TGTGCCAGCAGTTATAGCCGGGACAGGGGTAATGAGCAGTTCTTC.

For the CDR3, the DNA is TGTGCCAGCTCACCAGAAAGCGGGGGGACCTACAATGAGCAGTTCTTC. Its translation is CASSPESGGTYNEQFF. The V and J genes are TRBV18 and TRBJ2-1, with TRBD2 matching 9 bases. The length of the CDR3 is 16 residues. V trimming: 2 bases; J trimming: 2 bases; junction bases outside the gene matches: 4. The germline CDR1 and CDR2 sequences are KGHSH and LQKENI.

The chain uses TRBV12-5 and TRBJ2-5; 13 bases align to TRBD2. CDR1 is LGHNT and CDR2 is FRNRAP in the germline V gene. There are 16 residues in the CDR3. V lost 5 bases, J lost 1 base, and 4 bases stayed unmatched. CDR3 coding DNA: TGTGCTAGTGGTACGGGACTAGCGGGGACCCAAGAGACCCAGTACTTC. Its translation: CASGTGLAGTQETQYF.

The CDR3 protein is CASSQRTASPLHF. As DNA, the CDR3 is TGTGCCAGCAGCCAACGGACAGCGTCACCCCTCCACTTT. This rearrangement joins TRBV3-1 (or the pseudogene TRBV3-2) to TRBJ1-6, with D perhaps matching TRBD1 (6 bases). CDR3 length: 13 amino acids. V was cut by 2 bases and J by 10 bases, with 9 bases left in between. CDR1 and CDR2 from the germline V gene are LGHDT and YNNKEL (reference sequence).

The chain has TRBV7-9 and TRBJ2-2; possibly TRBD2 for D (6 bases). V dropped 7 bases and J dropped 5 bases, with 20 bases sitting between them. This CDR3 spans 16 amino acids. Germline V gene lookup returns CDR1 SEHNR and CDR2 FQNEAQ (reference sequence). The chain's CDR3 is CASISGVGGETGELFF. CDR3 DNA sequence: TGTGCCAGCATCAGTGGAGTGGGAGGAGAGACCGGGGAGCTGTTTTTT.

The rearrangement uses TRBV10-1 and TRBJ1-5; 9 bases are a match to TRBD1. There are 14 residues in the CDR3. Trimming removed 11 bases from V and 6 bases from J; junction bases left unmatched: 11. Germline CDR1 is WNHNN and CDR2 is SYGVQD (reference sequence). For the CDR3, the DNA is TGCGCCGCCACCGGGACAGGGCAGGGTCAGCCCCAGCATTTT. This translates into CAATGTGQGQPQHF.

The V gene is TRBV5-6, the J gene TRBJ2-5, with TRBD1 matching over 10 bases. CDR1 is SGHDT and CDR2 is YYEEEE in the germline V gene. Germline trimming cut 7 bases from V and 5 bases from J; bases unmatched to any gene: 11. CDR3 length equals 15 residues. CDR3: CASEPGTGAMETQYF. The DNA for the CDR3 is TGTGCCAGCGAGCCTGGGACAGGGGCGATGGAGACCCAGTACTTC. The whole variable domain, remainder taken from reference TRBV5-6 and TRBJ2-5, is DAGVTQSPTHLIKTRGQQVTLRCSPKSGHDTVSWYQQALGQGPQFIFQYYEEEERQRGNFPDRFSGHQFPNYSSELNVNALLLGDSALYLCASEPGTGAMETQYFGPGTRLLVL.

The chain couples TRBV11-2 to TRBJ2-2; D unresolved. The CDR3 contains 12 residues. Germline V gene sequence: CDR1 SGHAT, CDR2 FQNNGV. The V end lost 6 bases, the J end lost 10 bases, and 12 bases lay between the germline ends. CDR3 bases: TGTGCCAGCAGTCCGACATTCTCGGAGCTGTTTTTT. This sequence encodes CASSPTFSELFF.

The chain recombines TRBV4-1 with TRBJ2-7, with D hard to call. CDR1 and CDR2 (germline): MGHRA, YSYEKL. The CDR3 sequence is 13 residues long. The germline V and J ends were trimmed by 2 bases and 3 bases, with 8 bases remaining between them. CDR3 nucleotide sequence: TGCGCCAGCAGCCAAAGCCCGAACTACGAGCAGTACTTC. Protein: CASSQSPNYEQYF.

The gene calls are TRBV7-3 and TRBJ1-1, with unresolved D. The CDR3 loop spans 14 amino acids. Trimming stripped 4 bases from V and 2 bases from J, with 11 bases between. CDR1 and CDR2 from the germline V gene are SGHTA and FQGTGA. The CDR3 protein is CASSSRGPNTEAFF. The DNA of the CDR3 is TGTGCCAGCAGCTCTCGAGGTCCTAACACTGAAGCTTTCTTT.